Listed here are 15 T cell receptor beta chains from one sample, sequenced in a study of cytomegalovirus exposure and HLA in healthy donors. It was with 60 Vbeta and 13 Jbeta primers that the PCR ran. Sequencing used immunoSEQ multiplex PCR; TCRdb keeps in-frame clones, though not all of them. The sample has over 110,000 clones, about three quarters seen once. Sequencing was performed on PBMCs. The receptor set was obtained from a woman in her forties in good health and CMV-seronegative.

The gene calls are TRBV4-2 and TRBJ2-7; TRBD2 agrees at 10 bases. Unmatched junction bases numbered 7, after V lost 1 base and J lost 4 bases. Germline lookup yields CDR1 LGHNA and CDR2 YNFKEQ. The CDR3 runs 16 residues. The CDR3 is CASSQGSGAGGYEQYF. For the CDR3, the DNA is TGTGCCAGCAGCCAAGGGTCTGGAGCGGGGGGGTACGAGCAGTACTTC.

V gene TRBV6-5 combines with J gene TRBJ2-5; maybe TRBD1 (5 bases). The CDR3 covers 11 residues. V was pared by 6 bases and J by 5 bases, with 7 bases between. CDR1 is MNHEY, CDR2 SVGAGI, per germline. The CDR3 is CASRTGETQYF. The CDR3 DNA is TGTGCCAGCAGAACAGGCGAGACCCAGTACTTC.

The chain employs TRBV5-8 and TRBJ1-2, with 10 bases that match TRBD1. Germline assignment: CDR1 SGHTS and CDR2 YDEGEE. The CDR3 runs 14 residues. With 0 bases clipped from V and 6 bases from J, the junction kept 2 bases outside the gene matches. The CDR3 is CASSLGTGGDGYTF. CDR3 nucleotide sequence: TGTGCCAGCAGCTTGGGGACAGGGGGTGATGGCTACACCTTC.

A few counts support this clone. The chain joins TRBV19 to TRBJ1-2, with D perhaps TRBD1 (5 bases). V shed 4 bases and J shed 1 base, with 10 bases lying between them. Germline-derived CDR1 and CDR2 are LNHDA and SQIVND (reference sequence). The CDR3 is 14 amino acids. The DNA for the CDR3 is TGTGCCAGTAGTACCCGGGGGATTAACTATGGCTACACCTTC. Translating gives CASSTRGINYGYTF.

The chain couples TRBV2 to TRBJ2-3; a possible D gene is TRBD2 (5 bases). The CDR3 loop spans 15 amino acids. V lost 9 bases and J lost 0, with 16 bases in between. CDR1 and CDR2 (germline): SNHLY, FYNNEI. The CDR3 region has the DNA TGTGCCAGTACACCAGACTACTATAGCACAGATACGCAGTATTTT. Protein product: CASTPDYYSTDTQYF.

The chain employs TRBV6-6 and TRBJ1-2, with D tentatively TRBD1 (6 bases). Germline CDR1 MNHNY, CDR2 SVGAGI (reference sequence). The CDR3 sequence is 14 residues long. Trimming cost V 2 bases and J 4 bases, with 11 bases left between them. CDR3 DNA sequence: TGTGCCAGCAGTTACGGGGGACAACCCTATGGCTACACCTTC. Residues: CASSYGGQPYGYTF.

This chain uses TRBV11-2 with TRBJ2-3; D not resolved. Germline CDR1 and CDR2: SGHAT and FQNNGV. V lost 5 bases and J lost 4, with 7 bases in between. The CDR3 is 12 amino acids. CDR3 nucleotides: TGTGCCAGCAGCCCGAGTTCAGATACGCAGTATTTT. Translation: CASSPSSDTQYF. Full variable domain (outside the CDR3, taken from reference TRBV11-2 and TRBJ2-3): EAGVAQSPRYKIIEKRQSVAFWCNPISGHATLYWYQQILGQGPKLLIQFQNNGVVDDSQLPKDRFSAERLKGVDSTLKIQPAKLEDSAVYLCASSPSSDTQYFGPGTRLTVL.

This chain joins TRBV6-1 and TRBJ2-5; D is perhaps TRBD2 (6 bases). Trimming took 2 bases from V and 0 from J, leaving 10 bases between them. The V gene's germline CDR1 is MNHNS and CDR2 SASEGT. The length of the CDR3 is 15 residues. For the CDR3, the DNA is TGTGCCAGCAGTGAACCTCTAGCGCACCAAGAGACCCAGTACTTC. Translation gives CASSEPLAHQETQYF.

The V and J genes are TRBV19 and TRBJ1-6; 7 nucleotides align to TRBD1. Unmatched junction bases numbered 7, after V lost 4 bases and J lost 10 bases. Germline V gene data show CDR1 as LNHDA and CDR2 as SQIVND (reference sequence). The CDR3 has 14 amino acids. The CDR3 DNA sequence: TGTGCCAGTAGTACCGACAGGGTTTTGTCACCCCTCCACTTT. The encoded protein is CASSTDRVLSPLHF.

The gene calls are TRBV19 and TRBJ2-3; TRBD2 agrees at 8 bases. J lost 1 base, V lost 5 bases, and 8 bases had no gene match. The length of the CDR3 is 16 residues. Germline CDR1 and CDR2: LNHDA and SQIVND (reference sequence). Written as DNA, the CDR3 is TGTGCCAGTAGTCTTCGGACTAGCCATCGCACAGATACGCAGTATTTT. Translation gives CASSLRTSHRTDTQYF.

The CDR3: CASSYSRNEKLFF. The CDR3 DNA follows: TGTGCCAGCAGTTACTCCAGGAATGAAAAACTGTTTTTT. The chain combines TRBV6-5 with TRBJ1-4; D is unresolved. Germline V gene sequence: CDR1 MNHEY, CDR2 SVGAGI. V was cut by 0 bases and J by 5 bases, with 4 bases left in between. The CDR3 contains 13 residues.

The rearrangement links TRBV2 to TRBJ1-5, with 8 bases lining up with TRBD1. The V gene's germline CDR1 is SNHLY and CDR2 FYNNEI. This CDR3 has 15 amino acids. J lost 0 bases, V lost 6 bases, and 4 bases had no gene match. Here the CDR3 DNA reads TGTGCCAGCAGGGGGGACAGGACTAGCAATCAGCCCCAGCATTTT. Its protein is CASRGDRTSNQPQHF. Variable domain in full (rest from reference TRBV2 and TRBJ1-5): EPEVTQTPSHQVTQMGQEVILRCVPISNHLYFYWYRQILGQKVEFLVSFYNNEISEKSEIFDDQFSVERPDGSNFTLKIRSTKLEDSAMYFCASRGDRTSNQPQHFGDGTRLSIL.

Only one count was recorded for this clone. The rearrangement joins TRBV7-9 to TRBJ2-2, with a possible D match to TRBD1 (6 bases). V lost 4 bases and J 4 bases, leaving 10 bases between the germline ends. The germline V gene has CDR1 SEHNR and CDR2 FQNEAQ (reference sequence). The CDR3 loop spans 14 amino acids. The CDR3 bases are TGTGCCAGCAGCTCAAGACAGGTCACCGGGGAGCTGTTTTTT. It codes for CASSSRQVTGELFF. The whole variable domain, remainder taken from reference TRBV7-9 and TRBJ2-2, is DTGVSQNPRHKITKRGQNVTFRCDPISEHNRLYWYRQTLGQGPEFLTYFQNEAQLEKSRLLSDRFSAERPKGSFSTLEIQRTEQGDSAMYLCASSSRQVTGELFFGEGSRLTVL.

The gene calls are TRBV7-3 and TRBJ1-1; maybe TRBD1 (5 bases). V was cut by 5 bases and J by 1 base, with 8 bases left in between. Looked up from germline, CDR1 is SGHTA and CDR2 is FQGTGA. CDR3 size: 13 residues. CDR3 DNA: TGTGCCAGCAGCCCCGGACAGAACACTGAAGCTTTCTTT. It specifies CASSPGQNTEAFF.

The rearrangement links TRBV4-3 to TRBJ2-3; 10 bases are shared with TRBD1. Germline values: CDR1 LGHNA, CDR2 YSLEER. V lost 3 bases to trimming and J lost 10 bases; unmatched junction nucleotides: 1. The CDR3 covers 12 residues. CDR3 residues: CASSQDRGAQYF. In DNA, the CDR3 is TGCGCCAGCAGCCAGGACAGGGGGGCGCAGTATTTT.